The following is a TCR beta chain sequence with its context. This sample is drawn from a study of blood T cell repertoires in COVID-19. Whole-study context: T cells, B-cell-depleted T cells, or PBMCs supplied cDNA or gDNA.

Per germline, CDR1 MNHEY and CDR2 SMNVEV (reference sequence). The CDR3 covers 16 residues. The J segment lost 6 bases and the V segment lost 2 bases, leaving 7 bases of the junction unmatched. The protocol was immunoSEQ multiplex PCR, while the TCRdb copy is restricted to in-frame clones and leaves out a portion. The table shows some 380,000 clones, with more than 75% occurring only once. The recovered donors of Cohort 3 showed two negative PCRs, clearance, or symptom resolution. Source material: PBMCs or T cells enriched from blood (not recorded which). This sequence originates from a man aged 30 to 39 who had recovered from COVID-19. The chain combines TRBV27 with TRBJ1-2; 12 bases fit TRBD1. The CDR3: CASSLVRDRGPNGYTF. In DNA, the CDR3 is TGTGCCAGCAGTTTAGTCCGGGACAGGGGGCCAAATGGCTACACCTTC.